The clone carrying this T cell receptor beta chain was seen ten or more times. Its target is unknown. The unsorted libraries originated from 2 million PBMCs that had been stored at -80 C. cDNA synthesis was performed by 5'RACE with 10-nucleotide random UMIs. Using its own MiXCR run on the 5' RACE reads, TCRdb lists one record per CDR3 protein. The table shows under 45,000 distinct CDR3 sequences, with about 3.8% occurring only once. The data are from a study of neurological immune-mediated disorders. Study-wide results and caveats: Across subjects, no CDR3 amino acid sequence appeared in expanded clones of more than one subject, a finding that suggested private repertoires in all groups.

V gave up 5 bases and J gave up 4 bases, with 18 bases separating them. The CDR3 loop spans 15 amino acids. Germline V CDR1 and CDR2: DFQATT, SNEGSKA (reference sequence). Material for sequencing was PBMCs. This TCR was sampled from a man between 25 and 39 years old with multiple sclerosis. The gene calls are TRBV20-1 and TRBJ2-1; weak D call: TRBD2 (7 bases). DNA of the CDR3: TGCAGTGCTCATATTTGGGCGGGGGCTTACAATGAGCAGTTCTTC. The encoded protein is CSAHIWAGAYNEQFF.